The entry below gives a single TCR beta chain sequence along with its context. Its target is unknown. This entry is derived from a study of beta chain features in type 1 diabetes. Study-wide points: The study notes PCR might favor shorter templates equally in patients and controls. Across all four CD4+ subsets, people with type 1 diabetes showed modestly shorter TCRB CDR3s.

Expressed TCRB transcripts were sequenced because the entire RNA isolate underwent reverse transcription. Method: immunoSEQ multiplex PCR; TCRdb's copy keeps in-frame clones and lacks some. The table lists hundreds of thousands of clones, about 16% of them singletons, with approximately 0.099% in the top ten. CDR3 length: 16 residues. Per germline, CDR1 SGHTA and CDR2 FQGNSA. V was pared by 0 bases and J by 4 bases, with 6 bases of the junction left unmatched. The chain recombines TRBV7-2 with TRBJ2-7; 10 bases line up with TRBD1. What was sequenced was naive CD4+ T cells from blood. The TCR comes from a man between 18 and 29 years old in good health. CDR3 in amino acids: CASSLAGQGFSYEQYF. Here the CDR3 DNA reads TGTGCCAGCAGCTTAGCGGGACAGGGGTTCTCATACGAGCAGTACTTC.